This paragraph covers one TCR beta chain sequence. Primers included in the PCR were 60 Vbeta and 13 Jbeta primers. Repertoires were generated with immunoSEQ multiplex PCR, while TCRdb's copy carries only in-frame clones and drops some. The sample holds fewer than 300,000 clones, just over 85% seen once. This record belongs to a study of cytomegalovirus exposure and HLA in healthy donors. The sequence was collected from a man in his forties in good health and CMV-seropositive. The specimen sequenced was PBMCs.

As DNA, the CDR3 is TGTGCCAGCAGTGGATCTGGACTAGCGGGAGGGACCTACGGCACAGATACGCAGTATTTT. As protein: CASSGSGLAGGTYGTDTQYF. This rearrangement joins TRBV2 to TRBJ2-3, with 15 bases fitting TRBD2. Germline CDR1 SNHLY, CDR2 FYNNEI. The CDR3 is 20 amino acids. The V segment lost 4 bases and the J segment 1 base; nucleotides outside the gene matches: 12. Looking up the rest from reference TRBV2 and TRBJ2-3 gives the full variable domain: EPEVTQTPSHQVTQMGQEVILRCVPISNHLYFYWYRQILGQKVEFLVSFYNNEISEKSEIFDDQFSVERPDGSNFTLKIRSTKLEDSAMYFCASSGSGLAGGTYGTDTQYFGPGTRLTVL.